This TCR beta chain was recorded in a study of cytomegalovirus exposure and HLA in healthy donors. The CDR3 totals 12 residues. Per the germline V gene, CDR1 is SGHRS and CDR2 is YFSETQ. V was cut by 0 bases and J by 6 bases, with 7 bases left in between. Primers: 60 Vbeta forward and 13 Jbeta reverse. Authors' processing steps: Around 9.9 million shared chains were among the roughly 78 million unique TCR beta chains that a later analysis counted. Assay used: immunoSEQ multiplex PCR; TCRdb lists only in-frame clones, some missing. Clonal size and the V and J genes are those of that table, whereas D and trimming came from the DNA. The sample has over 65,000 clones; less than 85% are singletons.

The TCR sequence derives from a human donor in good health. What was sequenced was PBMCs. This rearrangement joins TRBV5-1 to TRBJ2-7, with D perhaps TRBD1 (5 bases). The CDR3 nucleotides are TGCGCCAGCAGCTTGGACAGGAGCGAGCAGTACTTC. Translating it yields CASSLDRSEQYF.